Sequencing of this T cell receptor beta chain was carried out in a study of Graves' ophthalmopathy and Graves' hyperthyroidism. Study as a whole: Peripheral blood (taken before any treatment) was collected at initial diagnosis.

For repertoire sequencing, the TCR beta CDR3 regions were amplified from RNA transcripts. HTBI primers were employed in first-round RT-PCR, then a second-round multiplex PCR followed. MiXCR was run by TCRdb on the multiplex PCR reads, yielding one entry per CDR3 protein. The table records about 740,000 distinct CDR3 sequences, 40% of them present only once. This clonotype originated in an adult man with Graves' ophthalmopathy. The sample was peripheral blood.

The CDR3 protein is CASGGVSGANVLTF. CDR3 DNA sequence: TGTGCCAGCGGAGGAGTCTCTGGGGCCAACGTCCTGACTTTC. The V call is TRBV9, the J call TRBJ2-6, with D maybe TRBD2 (5 bases). Trimming pared 7 bases from V and 0 bases from J, leaving 8 bases between. CDR1 SGDLS and CDR2 YYNGEE come from the germline V gene. This CDR3 is 14 amino acids long. Supplemented by reference TRBV9 and TRBJ2-6, the full variable domain reads DSGVTQTPKHLITATGQRVTLRCSPRSGDLSVYWYQQSLDQGLQFLIQYYNGEERAKGNILERFSAQQFPDLHSELNLSSLELGDSALYFCASGGVSGANVLTFGAGSRLTVL.